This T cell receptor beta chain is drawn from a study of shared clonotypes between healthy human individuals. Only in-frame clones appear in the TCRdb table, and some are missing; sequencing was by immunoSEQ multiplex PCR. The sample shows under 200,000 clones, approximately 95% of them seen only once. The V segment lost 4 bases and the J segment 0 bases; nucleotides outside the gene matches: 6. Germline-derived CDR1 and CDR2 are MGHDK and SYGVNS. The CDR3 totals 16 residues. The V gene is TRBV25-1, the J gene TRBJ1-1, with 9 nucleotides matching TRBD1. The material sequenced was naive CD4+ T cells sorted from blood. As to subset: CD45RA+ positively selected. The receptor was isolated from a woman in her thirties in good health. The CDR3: CASSVGDRAMNTEAFF. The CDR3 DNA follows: TGTGCCAGCAGTGTGGGGGACAGGGCAATGAACACTGAAGCTTTCTTT.